These T cell receptor beta chains were read from a single sample in a study of beta chain features in type 1 diabetes. Using immunoSEQ multiplex PCR, the repertoire was profiled, and TCRdb retains in-frame clones only, with some absent. The data contain about 340,000 clones, about a tenth of them seen just once; the ten biggest clones take up roughly 1%. What was sequenced was central memory CD4+ T cells from blood. All receptors come from a man younger than 45 with type 1 diabetes. The conserved cysteine and the conserved F or W are not part of the CDR3 here.

length	V	CDR3
12	TRBV10-3	AIRTGDRVGGYT
15	TRBV7-2	ASSFDRRTANTGELF
15	TRBV7-6	ASSFFPSGGVDNEQF
13	TRBV29-1	SVERTGGGQETQY
13	TRBV7-2	ASSFHRDRADTQY
10	TRBV28	ASSLNSKGYT
9	TRBV27	AIQKGHEQF
15	TRBV4-1	ASSQDNSRPRGAGQY
13	TRBV5-1	ASSLVDPSTDTQY
10	TRBV6-5	ASSSGEYGYT
13	TRBV7-9	ASSLSSVGTGELF
11	TRBV7-2	ASSRFRDTEAF
13	TRBV2	ASRNRDRGNEKLF
15	TRBV9	ASSVQPGLSGANVLT
14	TRBV27	ASSLLNGGGTDTQY
12	TRBV28	ASRAPGRSYEQY
16	TRBV28	ASSSIRYSQGRNTEAF
14	TRBV27	ASSTTGVESNYGYT
12	TRBV6-5	ASSYSTGRYGYT
13	TRBV7-9	ASSTGQGADTEAF
10	TRBV30	AWGTGVQPQH
13	TRBV9	ASSPRLAGGHEQF
14	TRBV5-4	ASSLVKDIYTDTQY